Following are 28 T cell receptor beta chains from one sample sequenced in a study of blood T cell repertoires in COVID-19. Libraries were prepared by immunoSEQ multiplex PCR; TCRdb keeps only in-frame clonotypes and omits some of them. The sample has 300,000 to 350,000 clones; more than 75% are singletons. The sample comprised peripheral blood. These TCRs come from a woman aged 18-29 years who had recovered from COVID-19.

In its sample, this clone was seen a few times. The rearrangement uses TRBV2 and TRBJ1-1; no firm D call. Germline V gene sequence: CDR1 SNHLY, CDR2 FYNNEI. The CDR3 covers 13 residues. V was pared by 1 base and J by 5 bases, with 8 bases between. The CDR3 region is CASSEVALTEAFF. The CDR3 DNA follows: TGTGCCAGCAGTGAAGTGGCCCTTACTGAAGCTTTCTTT.

The rearrangement joins TRBV29-1 to TRBJ2-5, with 11 nucleotides matching TRBD2. The CDR3 length is 15 residues. V was pared by 5 bases and J by 2 bases, with 7 bases of the junction left unmatched. Looked up from germline, CDR1 is SQVTM and CDR2 is ANQGSEA. The CDR3: CSVSRLAGRQETQYF. The CDR3 nucleotides are TGCAGCGTTTCGAGACTAGCGGGAAGGCAAGAGACCCAGTACTTC.

The rearrangement joins TRBV19 to TRBJ1-1, with no clear D. Trimming removed 5 bases from V and 0 bases from J, with 7 bases in between. Per germline, CDR1 LNHDA and CDR2 SQIVND (reference sequence). The CDR3 runs 13 residues. CDR3 loop: CASSSTMNTEAFF. The CDR3 DNA is TGTGCCAGTAGTTCCACAATGAACACTGAAGCTTTCTTT.

The chain employs TRBV3-1 (or the pseudogene TRBV3-2) and TRBJ1-1, with D possibly being TRBD1 (5 bases). The germline V gene has CDR1 LGHDT and CDR2 YNNKEL (reference sequence). Trimming left V 2 bases short and J 4 bases short, with 17 bases between. The CDR3 sequence is 16 residues long. CDR3 protein: CASSQFFRRARTEAFF. The DNA for the CDR3 is TGTGCCAGCAGCCAATTTTTCCGCAGGGCGCGCACTGAAGCTTTCTTT.

This rearrangement joins TRBV11-3 to TRBJ2-3, with 14 bases matching TRBD2. The CDR3 sequence is 18 residues long. Germline V gene sequence: CDR1 SGHNT, CDR2 YENEEA. V lost 5 bases, J lost 3 bases, and 10 bases stayed unmatched. The CDR3 DNA sequence: TGTGCCAGCAGCGGGGGACTAGCGGGAGTAGTTGAGACAGATACGCAGTATTTT. Translation: CASSGGLAGVVETDTQYF. Full variable domain (remainder filled in from reference TRBV11-3 and TRBJ2-3): EAGVVQSPRYKIIEKKQPVAFWCNPISGHNTLYWYLQNLGQGPELLIRYENEEAVDDSQLPKDRFSAERLKGVDSTLKIQPAELGDSAVYLCASSGGLAGVVETDTQYFGPGTRLTVL.

The chain links TRBV4-3 to TRBJ1-1, with D perhaps TRBD1 (5 bases). The germline V gene has CDR1 LGHNA and CDR2 YSLEER. The CDR3 is 15 residues long. Trimming took off 1 base at V and 0 bases at J, with 9 bases between the two ends. Here the CDR3 reads CASSQVRGLNTEAFF. The CDR3 bases are TGCGCCAGCAGCCAAGTCCGGGGGTTGAACACTGAAGCTTTCTTT.

The V and J genes are TRBV28 and TRBJ2-7; D is ambiguous. This CDR3 spans 14 amino acids. Germline V lookup: CDR1 MDHEN, CDR2 SYDVKM. V was pared by 4 bases and J by 2 bases, with 12 bases between. CDR3 loop: CASSSPLRTYEQYV. CDR3 bases: TGTGCCAGCAGTTCCCCCTTGCGAACCTACGAGCAGTACGTC.

In DNA, the CDR3 is TGTGCCAGCAGCGGGTCGGGTAAAGATACGCAGTATTTT. Encoded protein: CASSGSGKDTQYF. This chain joins TRBV9 and TRBJ2-3; D gene ambiguous. The V end lost 3 bases, the J end lost 5 bases, and 10 bases lay between the germline ends. CDR1 SGDLS and CDR2 YYNGEE come from the germline V gene. The CDR3 is 13 amino acids.

This clone came up once. The rearrangement links TRBV6-5 to TRBJ2-3; 7 bases match TRBD2. Per germline, CDR1 MNHEY and CDR2 SVGAGI. V shed 7 bases and J 0 bases; nucleotides not matched to a gene: 7. The CDR3 runs 15 residues. The CDR3 sequence is CASNAGLPSTDTQYF. The CDR3 DNA sequence: TGTGCCAGCAACGCGGGACTACCGAGCACAGATACGCAGTATTTT.

This clone appeared a few times. The chain is built from TRBV5-1 and TRBJ1-4; weak D call: TRBD1 (6 bases). The CDR3 runs to 15 residues. V gave up 0 bases and J gave up 8 bases, with 14 bases separating them. The germline gives CDR1 SGHRS, CDR2 YFSETQ. The CDR3 reads CASSLDRAKKEKLFF. In nucleotides, the CDR3 is TGCGCCAGCAGCTTGGACAGGGCGAAGAAAGAAAAACTGTTTTTT.

This clone occurred a few times. The chain carries TRBV6-1 and TRBJ1-6; D remains unclear. Trimming stripped 2 bases from V and 5 bases from J, with 10 bases between. The CDR3 is 15 residues long. Per the germline V gene, CDR1 is MNHNS and CDR2 is SASEGT. CDR3 in DNA: TGTGCCAGCAGTGAATCACCGGGAGATAATTCACCCCTCCACTTT. Protein: CASSESPGDNSPLHF.

This chain joins TRBV27 and TRBJ2-2, with a possible D match to TRBD2 (5 bases). The V and J ends lost 5 bases and 7 bases respectively, with 17 bases between them. This CDR3 comprises 15 residues. Germline V gene sequence: CDR1 MNHEY, CDR2 SMNVEV (reference sequence). The CDR3, as DNA: TGTGCCAGCAGTCCGCAACTAGTGCGAAGCGGGGAGCTGTTTTTT. Residues: CASSPQLVRSGELFF.

The chain recombines TRBV11-3 with TRBJ1-6; D is undetermined. The germline V gene encodes CDR1 SGHNT and CDR2 YENEEA. The CDR3 has 17 residues. Between the trimmed V and J ends, which lost 4 bases and 3 bases, there was a span of 16 bases. CDR3 DNA: TGTGCCAGCAGCTGGAGAACGGCGGGAAACTATAATTCACCCCTCCACTTT. It is translated as CASSWRTAGNYNSPLHF.

The sample holds one count of this clone. This chain joins TRBV25-1 and TRBJ1-1; D is unclear. The ends were cut back, 5 bases at V and 1 base at J, with 8 bases in the middle. CDR3 length: 13 amino acids. Germline CDR1 reads MGHDK; CDR2 reads SYGVNS. CDR3 protein: CASSLTGNTEAFF. The DNA of the CDR3 is TGTGCCAGCAGTCTTACGGGGAACACTGAAGCTTTCTTT.

As regards this clone: The same CDR3 can be traced to other DNA sequences in this sample. The V and J genes are TRBV12-3 or TRBV12-4 and TRBJ1-2; D remains ambiguous. This CDR3 is 11 amino acids long. Trimming pared 3 bases from V and 8 bases from J, leaving 7 bases between. DNA of the CDR3: TGTGCCAGCAGTTTCGGGTACGGCTACACCTTC. Translating gives CASSFGYGYTF.

The J gene is TRBJ1-2, the V gene TRBV15, with D tentatively TRBD1 (5 bases). There are 18 residues in the CDR3. Germline assignment: CDR1 LNHNV and CDR2 YYDKDF (reference sequence). V lost 0 bases and J lost 4, with 21 bases in between. The CDR3 spells CATSRDISGGNWGYGYTF. The CDR3 DNA reads TGTGCCACCAGCAGAGATATATCGGGGGGGAACTGGGGCTATGGCTACACCTTC.

This clone has only a few counts. The chain is built from TRBV6-6 and TRBJ1-2; 10 bases fit TRBD1. The CDR3 covers 17 residues. J was trimmed by 4 bases and V by 5 bases; bases with no gene match: 13. Looked up from germline, CDR1 is MNHNY and CDR2 is SVGAGI (reference sequence). The CDR3, as DNA: TGTGCCAGCAGTCTTGCCCTAACCGGGACAGGGGCCTATGGCTACACCTTC. Protein: CASSLALTGTGAYGYTF.

J is TRBJ2-3 and V is TRBV15; no definite D call. CDR3 size: 17 residues. The germline V and J ends were trimmed by 3 bases and 3 bases, with 19 bases remaining between them. Germline CDR1 LNHNV, CDR2 YYDKDF (reference sequence). The CDR3 sequence: CATSSTSSVIVTDTQYF. The CDR3 coding sequence is TGTGCCACCAGCAGTACTTCCTCGGTTATCGTAACAGATACGCAGTATTTT.

V usage is TRBV5-1 and J usage is TRBJ2-4; 10 bases map to TRBD1. Germline CDR1 reads SGHRS; CDR2 reads YFSETQ. Trimming removed 3 bases from V and 7 bases from J; junction bases left unmatched: 13. This CDR3 is 17 amino acids long. As DNA, the CDR3 is TGCGCCAGCAGCTCCGGACAGGGGGGCTTAGCGGGGAACATTCAGTACTTC. Its protein is CASSSGQGGLAGNIQYF.

The rearrangement joins TRBV28 to TRBJ1-5; D remains ambiguous. The CDR3 extends over 14 amino acids. CDR1 is MDHEN, CDR2 SYDVKM, per germline. Trimming left V 7 bases short and J 5 bases short, with 15 bases between. The CDR3 DNA is TGTGCCAGCAACCCCTTGAGGTCGGATCAGCCCCAGCATTTT. It codes for CASNPLRSDQPQHF.

This chain uses TRBV29-1 with TRBJ1-6, with unresolved D. From germline, CDR1 is SQVTM and CDR2 ANQGSEA. The CDR3 extends over 14 amino acids. V was cut by 4 bases and J by 9 bases, with 16 bases left in between. CDR3 amino acids: CSVVVEAEGSPLHF. CDR3 DNA sequence: TGCAGCGTTGTAGTGGAGGCTGAGGGTTCACCCCTCCACTTT.

DNA of the CDR3: TGTGCCAGCAGCCATAAAGGGGTCTATAATTCACCCCTCCACTTT. This codes for CASSHKGVYNSPLHF. This rearrangement joins TRBV3-1 (or the pseudogene TRBV3-2) to TRBJ1-6; D may be TRBD1 (5 bases). Trimming took off 3 bases at V and 3 bases at J, with 9 bases between the two ends. CDR1 and CDR2 from the germline V gene are LGHDT and YNNKEL (reference sequence). The CDR3 loop spans 15 amino acids.

The count of this clone is one. This sequence joins TRBV5-1 and TRBJ2-3; D is perhaps TRBD1 (5 bases). V was trimmed by 0 bases and J by 4 bases, leaving 9 bases between them. The germline V gene has CDR1 SGHRS and CDR2 YFSETQ. The CDR3 runs 14 residues. The CDR3 region is CASSLVSGSDTQYF. CDR3 coding DNA: TGCGCCAGCAGCTTGGTGTCAGGGTCAGATACGCAGTATTTT.

The rearrangement links TRBV10-3 to TRBJ2-3; maybe TRBD1 (6 bases). V dropped 5 bases and J dropped 0 bases, with 15 bases sitting between them. The CDR3 sequence is 16 residues long. The V gene's germline CDR1 is ENHRY and CDR2 SYGVKD. The CDR3 bases are TGTGCCATCAGTCATCGACAGGTCCTTAGCACAGATACGCAGTATTTT. This gives the protein CAISHRQVLSTDTQYF.

This sequence joins TRBV7-9 and TRBJ1-2, with D perhaps TRBD1 (6 bases). The germline CDR1 and CDR2 sequences are SEHNR and FQNEAQ (reference sequence). CDR3 length: 16 amino acids. Trimming removed 5 bases at V and 4 bases at J, with 20 bases between. The CDR3 nucleotides are TGTGCCAGCAGCCCCGAGGTGGGGGCGCACCCCTATGGCTACACCTTC. It translates to CASSPEVGAHPYGYTF.

This rearrangement joins TRBV5-4 to TRBJ2-3, with 11 bases that match TRBD2. The germline CDR1 and CDR2 sequences are SGHNT and YYREEE (reference sequence). V shed 4 bases and J 4 bases; nucleotides not matched to a gene: 17. CDR3 length: 19 residues. The CDR3 coding sequence is TGTGCCAGCAGCCATCCCACCGGGACTAGCGGAGCCAGCGCAGATACGCAGTATTTT. It yields the protein CASSHPTGTSGASADTQYF.

This clone was seen once. The chain combines TRBV7-9 with TRBJ2-4; tentative D call: TRBD1 (6 bases). The CDR3 loop spans 14 amino acids. CDR1 is SEHNR, CDR2 FQNEAQ, per germline (reference sequence). V lost 0 bases and J 6 bases, leaving 9 bases between the germline ends. This CDR3 reads CASSLAGTRNIQYF. CDR3 coding DNA: TGTGCCAGCAGCTTAGCCGGGACAAGAAACATTCAGTACTTC.

The chain couples TRBV3-1 (or the pseudogene TRBV3-2) to TRBJ1-3, with D unresolved. Germline lookup yields CDR1 LGHDT and CDR2 YNNKEL (reference sequence). CDR3 length: 15 residues. V was cut by 4 bases and J by 2 bases, with 12 bases left in between. The CDR3 reads CASSPTIGAGNTIYF. In DNA, the CDR3 is TGTGCCAGCAGCCCGACGATCGGGGCTGGAAACACCATATATTTT.